The next 27 T cell receptor beta chains were all read from a single sample in a study of tumor-infiltrating lymphocytes in primary liver carcinoma (TCRdb year 2017). Total RNA and DNA were co-extracted without cell sorting from approximately 22-30 mg of bulk tissue using the AllPrep DNA/RNA mini kit. The sequencing machine was an Illumina HiSeq 2500. Starting from 450 to 500 ng total RNA, TCRbeta-specific cDNA was produced by reverse transcription with a constant-region primer and ProtoScript II reverse transcriptase. The TCRbeta libraries were prepared through three rounds of nested multiplex PCR following a slightly modified ARM-PCR procedure. The first two PCR rounds used multiplex TRBV1-TRBV30 forward primers with a Cbeta reverse primer, each for roughly 11 cycles. In TCRdb, the public reads were trimmed at Q25 with fastp and aligned with MiXCR, with productive beta chains retained. Rows matching on CDR3 protein sequence are summarized as one entry with the most common DNA and genes. The sample includes about 100,000 distinct CDR3 sequences, with roughly 69% observed a single time. Roughly 10% of the sample is taken by the ten largest.

Source material: liver tumor tissue from sampling region 5. The sample's cell subset or site label, in plain terms: tumor region T5, tumor centre. The receptors derive from a woman in her fifties or sixties with primary liver carcinoma and hepatitis B virus infection.

About this clonotype itself: The CDR3 end shows no conserved phenylalanine or tryptophan, and so a read error is likely. The J gene is TRBJ2-7, the V gene TRBV11-2, with TRBD2 matching 8 bases. Germline CDR1 and CDR2: SGHAT and FQNNGV. This CDR3 has 16 residues. DNA for the CDR3: TGTGCCAGTAGCTACGGCGGGAGGACCTTGGGAAGCGAGCAGTACATC. Translated: CASSYGGRTLGSEQYI.

This rearrangement joins TRBV28 to TRBJ1-2, with D perhaps TRBD1 (5 bases). Per the germline V gene, CDR1 is MDHEN and CDR2 is SYDVKM. V dropped 5 bases and J dropped 4 bases, with 20 bases sitting between them. The CDR3 is made up of 16 amino acids. CDR3 nucleotide sequence: TGTGCCAGCAGTCCGGCGCAGGGAGGGCGGGGCTATGGCTACACCTTC. Translation: CASSPAQGGRGYGYTF.

This clonotype came up many times. The CDR3 bases are TGTGCCAGCCGCTTCTGGGCCGGCGGGAGGGGAGGGCACACCGGGGAGCTGTTTTTT. Its protein is CASRFWAGGRGGHTGELFF. The V call is TRBV28, the J call TRBJ2-2; the match to TRBD2 covers 9 bases. The ends lost 8 bases at V and 3 bases at J; junction bases unmatched: 19. Germline V gives CDR1 MDHEN, CDR2 SYDVKM. There are 19 residues in the CDR3.

With regard to this clonotype: A much larger clone lies a single base off, so this may be a read error. V usage is TRBV25-1 and J usage is TRBJ2-5; D possibly matches TRBD1 or TRBD2 (5 bases each). The CDR3 has 11 residues. The germline V gene has CDR1 MGHDK and CDR2 SYGVNS. The CDR3 region has the DNA TGTGCCAGGAGTGGCTGGCGGACTGGGGCCTTC. It translates to CARSGWRTGAF.

The sample holds one count of this clonotype. At one end the junction does not follow the germline gene, possibly because of a read error. The chain is built from TRBV12-3 or TRBV12-4 and TRBJ2-7; D uncertain. This CDR3 is built from 14 residues. CDR3 coding DNA: TGTGCCTGCAGTTTAGATGCTGGGTCCTACGAACAGTACTTC. Its protein product is CACSLDAGSYEQYF.

This clonotype was counted between two and nine times. One junction end does not reproduce the germline sequence, and a read error may be involved. V is TRBV30 and J is TRBJ2-6; maybe TRBD1 (5 bases). CDR1 and CDR2 from the germline V gene are GTSNPN and SVGIG (reference sequence). This CDR3 contains 14 residues. CDR3 protein: CAWSRGSRANVLTF. Here the CDR3 DNA reads TGTGCTTGGAGTAGGGGCTCTAGGGCCAACGTCCTGACTTTC.

Worth noting for this clonotype: A much larger clone is a single base away; this may be a read error. The chain joins TRBV5-8 to TRBJ2-3; D not resolved. This CDR3 is built from 12 residues. Germline CDR1 is SGHTS and CDR2 is YDEGEE. CDR3 in amino acids: CVSTEVRYTQYF. CDR3 bases: TGTGTCAGCACCGAGGTGCGGTATACGCAGTATTTT. Combining the CDR3 with reference TRBV5-8 and TRBJ2-3 gives the whole variable domain EAGVTQSPTHLIKTRGQQATLRCSPISGHTSVYWYQQALGLGLQFLLWYDEGEERNRGNFPPRFSGRQFPNYSSELNVNALELEDSALYLCVSTEVRYTQYFGPGTRLTVL.

On this clonotype: Here the CDR3 omits its conserved ending phenylalanine or tryptophan, so a read error is the likely source. The limits of the CDR3 on the DNA are not certain, so only TCRdb's listed CDR3 is given. The chain uses TRBV11-2 and TRBJ1-2; the table's D call, TRBD1, was not checked against the DNA. The CDR3 is 14 residues long, counting both termini. Germline V gene sequence: CDR1 SGHAT, CDR2 FQNNGV. CDR3 protein: CASSGDIVIYGFTL.

The chain joins TRBV6-6 to TRBJ1-2; 7 bases fit TRBD1. Germline V CDR1 and CDR2: MNHNY, SVGAGI (reference sequence). The CDR3 sequence is 13 residues long. The DNA of the CDR3 is TGTGTCACCACTACGGGGGGACAGAAGGGCTACACCTTC. As protein: CVTTTGGQKGYTF.

A remark on this clonotype: At one end, the junction sequence differs from germline, possibly due to a read error. CDR3 sequence (DNA): TGTGCCAGCAGCATGGAGCTTAATTCACCCCTCAACTTT. This translates into CASSMELNSPLNF. The chain couples TRBV11-2 to TRBJ1-6; D is uncertain. The length of the CDR3 is 13 residues. The germline gives CDR1 SGHAT, CDR2 FQNNGV. Combining the CDR3 with reference TRBV11-2 and TRBJ1-6 gives the whole variable domain EAGVAQSPRYKIIEKRQSVAFWCNPISGHATLYWYQQILGQGPKLLIQFQNNGVVDDSQLPKDRFSAERLKGVDSTLKIQPAKLEDSAVYLCASSMELNSPLNFGNGTRLTVT.

Worth noting for this clonotype: No conserved phenylalanine or tryptophan is present at the end of the CDR3, so a read error is the likely explanation. Because the CDR3's place on the DNA is in doubt, the DNA is left out and the CDR3 is given as listed by TCRdb. This chain links TRBV11-1 with TRBJ1-1; TRBD1 is the table's D call and was not checked against the DNA. The CDR3 has 13 amino acids, counting both end residues. Germline V gene sequence: CDR1 SGHAT, CDR2 FQDESV (reference sequence). The CDR3 region is CASSRGPNTEASY.

The rearrangement uses TRBV5-6 and TRBJ2-7; weak D call: TRBD2 (5 bases). Trimming stripped 2 bases from V and 5 bases from J, with 14 bases between. In germline, CDR1 is SGHDT, CDR2 YYEEEE. This CDR3 has 14 amino acids. The CDR3 sequence: CASSLPAVRNEQYF. CDR3 nucleotides: TGTGCCAGCAGCTTACCAGCGGTCAGGAACGAGCAGTACTTC.

Notes on this clonotype: This CDR3 is missing its conserved last phenylalanine or tryptophan, likely due to a read error. The chain links TRBV12-3 or TRBV12-4 to TRBJ2-1, with D perhaps matching TRBD1 (6 bases). V shed 7 bases and J shed 7 bases, with 14 bases lying between them. This CDR3 has 13 residues. This CDR3 reads CASTTVRGNEQFL. The CDR3 region has the DNA TGTGCCAGCACCACGGTCAGGGGTAATGAGCAGTTCTTA.

This clonotype was seen more than once but under ten times. This clone may be a read error of a much larger clone one base away. As the CDR3 is not closed by the conserved phenylalanine or tryptophan, this likely results from a read error. The chain has TRBV5-6 and TRBJ2-2; D might be TRBD1 (6 bases). Between the trimmed V and J ends, which lost 4 bases and 3 bases, there was a span of 10 bases. Germline V gene lookup returns CDR1 SGHDT and CDR2 YYEEEE. The CDR3 extends over 14 amino acids. The CDR3 region is CASSPDRYTGELFS. CDR3 bases: TGTGCCAGCAGCCCGGACAGATACACCGGGGAGCTGTTTTCT.

This clonotype was recorded at least ten times. V gene TRBV28 combines with J gene TRBJ1-2; the D gene is possibly TRBD1 (5 bases). Germline V gene lookup returns CDR1 MDHEN and CDR2 SYDVKM. Trimming shortened V by 1 base and J by 4 bases, and 16 bases separated the two germline ends. This CDR3 is built from 16 residues. The CDR3 loop is CASSLSWPGGTYGYTF. The CDR3 DNA reads as TGTGCCAGCAGTTTATCTTGGCCGGGGGGGACCTATGGCTACACCTTC.

Regarding this clonotype: At one boundary the junction diverges from the germline segment, which might be a read error. The CDR3 coding sequence is TGTTCCAGCAGCTCACTAGCGGGGGATTACAATGAGCGGTTCTTC. This encodes CSSSSLAGDYNERFF. V usage is TRBV11-3 and J usage is TRBJ2-1; 11 nucleotides line up with TRBD2. The CDR3 loop spans 15 amino acids. CDR1 is SGHNT, CDR2 YENEEA, per germline.

This clonotype has ten or more counts. CDR3 DNA: TGCGCCAGCAGCCGGCAGCCTAGCAATCAGCCCCAGCATTTT. It codes for CASSRQPSNQPQHF. V is TRBV4-1 and J is TRBJ1-5; the D is unclear. Germline values: CDR1 MGHRA, CDR2 YSYEKL. The CDR3 loop spans 14 amino acids. V was shortened by 4 bases and J by 0 bases, with 7 bases between the two germline ends.

As regards this clonotype: Possible read error: a much larger clone is one base away. The conserved phenylalanine or tryptophan normally closing the CDR3 is absent here, so this likely arose from a read error. V gene TRBV7-8 combines with J gene TRBJ2-7, with D tentatively TRBD1 (6 bases). Per the germline V gene, CDR1 is SGHVS and CDR2 is FQNEAQ. This CDR3 spans 14 amino acids. The V gene lost 5 bases and the J gene lost 2 bases, with 13 bases spanning the gap. Here the CDR3 reads CASSRTASTYEQYL. The CDR3 DNA reads as TGTGCCAGCAGCCGGACAGCCTCCACCTACGAGCAGTACTTG.

On this clonotype: Since the CDR3 does not end with the conserved phenylalanine or tryptophan, this likely comes from a read error. The V and J genes are TRBV11-3 and TRBJ2-5, with D perhaps matching TRBD2 (5 bases). Trimming removed 1 base from V and 5 bases from J, with 5 bases in between. CDR3 size: 12 residues. Looked up from germline, CDR1 is SGHNT and CDR2 is YENEEA. The CDR3 bases are TGTGCCAGCAGCTTAGGGGAGGAGACCCAGTACTCC. Protein sequence: CASSLGEETQYS.

The CDR3 DNA reads as TGCAGTACGAGGACTAGCGGGAGGGCCCGGGGAAATGAGCAGTTCTTC. This gives the protein CSTRTSGRARGNEQFF. This rearrangement joins TRBV20-1 to TRBJ2-1; 15 positions agree with TRBD2. Germline CDR1 is DFQATT and CDR2 is SNEGSKA (reference sequence). This CDR3 has 16 residues. Losses at the gene ends were 8 bases for V and 7 bases for J; bases not matched to a gene: 12.

This chain links TRBV6-5 with TRBJ2-1, with 15 bases matching TRBD2. Germline V lookup: CDR1 MNHEY, CDR2 SVGAGI. The CDR3 has 15 residues. After removal of 2 bases from V and 8 bases from J, the junction contained 1 base not matched to a gene. CDR3 nucleotides: TGTGCCAGCAGTTACAGGACTAGCGGGAGGGATGAGCAGTTCTTC. Its protein product is CASSYRTSGRDEQFF.

In its sample, this clonotype is medium-sized. The chain has TRBV11-3 and TRBJ1-3; no firm D call. Looked up from germline, CDR1 is SGHNT and CDR2 is YENEEA. The CDR3 loop spans 13 amino acids. Trimming shortened V by 6 bases and J by 0 bases, and 6 bases separated the two germline ends. CDR3 amino acids: CASREDSGNTIYF. DNA of the CDR3: TGTGCCAGCAGAGAGGACTCTGGAAACACCATATATTTT.

This clonotype was found many times. This sequence joins TRBV5-6 and TRBJ2-3; D remains ambiguous. This CDR3 comprises 17 residues. V was cut by 4 bases and J by 1 base, with 19 bases left in between. Germline loops: CDR1 SGHDT, CDR2 YYEEEE. This CDR3 reads CASSQFNRAPGTDTQYF. The CDR3 DNA reads as TGTGCCAGCAGCCAGTTCAATCGGGCACCCGGCACAGATACGCAGTATTTT.

The chain uses TRBV11-2 and TRBJ2-3; D unresolved. This CDR3 is 15 amino acids long. Trimming cost V 9 bases and J 0 bases, with 16 bases left between them. Germline V CDR1 and CDR2: SGHAT, FQNNGV. The CDR3 nucleotides read TGTGCCAGGAGGCCTGCGGCGTCTAGCACAGATACGCAGTATTTT. This gives the protein CARRPAASSTDTQYF.

This clonotype was recorded only once. One end of the junction is discordant with germline, which a read error may explain. The chain couples TRBV11-3 to TRBJ2-3, with 7 bases aligning to TRBD1. The CDR3 has 16 amino acids. Germline-derived CDR1 and CDR2 are SGHNT and YENEEA. CDR3 sequence reads: CASNPRQGSSIDTQYF. In DNA, the CDR3 is TGTGCCAGCAACCCCCGACAGGGATCAAGCATAGATACGCAGTATTTT. The full variable domain, its missing parts supplied by reference TRBV11-3 and TRBJ2-3, is EAGVVQSPRYKIIEKKQPVAFWCNPISGHNTLYWYLQNLGQGPELLIRYENEEAVDDSQLPKDRFSAERLKGVDSTLKIQPAELGDSAVYLCASNPRQGSSIDTQYFGPGTRLTVL.

The genes are TRBV11-2 and TRBJ2-4; D may correspond to TRBD1 or TRBD2 (6 bases each). Per the germline V gene, CDR1 is SGHAT and CDR2 is FQNNGV. V gave up 4 bases and J gave up 8 bases, with 18 bases separating them. This CDR3 is 15 amino acids long. The CDR3 coding sequence is TGTGCCAGCAGCTCAGATGGCCGGGGGCGCGACATTCAGTACTTC. Protein: CASSSDGRGRDIQYF.

The sample holds many counts of this clonotype. V usage is TRBV7-8 and J usage is TRBJ2-5, with no clear D. This CDR3 has 14 amino acids. Trimming took off 6 bases at V and 5 bases at J, with 16 bases between the two ends. The germline gives CDR1 SGHVS, CDR2 FQNEAQ. CDR3 residues: CASSLRLEWETQYF. CDR3 sequence (DNA): TGTGCCAGCAGTCTCCGACTCGAGTGGGAGACCCAGTACTTC.